These 2 T cell receptor beta chains share one sample of origin, sequenced in a study of CD8+CD57+ T cells in acquired aplastic anemia. TCR beta VDJ and CDR3 were profiled, and genomic DNA was the template. TCRdb fed the reads into MiXCR, producing one record per CDR3 protein. The table has roughly 58,000 distinct CDR3 sequences, over 45% seen once. Sample: sorted CD4+, CD8+, or CD8+CD57+ T cells (not recorded which) from PBMCs. All receptors derive from a human donor in good health, serving as a control.

This clonotype was recorded at least ten times. This sequence joins TRBV6-1 and TRBJ1-3; the D gene is possibly TRBD1 (5 bases). The germline V gene encodes CDR1 MNHNS and CDR2 SASEGT. V gave up 8 bases and J gave up 11 bases, with 19 bases separating them. This CDR3 has 13 residues. CDR3: CASVPGLLGSIYF. DNA of the CDR3: TGTGCCAGCGTCCCGGGACTCTTGGGCTCCATATATTTT.

This rearrangement joins TRBV19 to TRBJ1-2; 9 nucleotides align to TRBD1. The CDR3 totals 19 residues. Germline values: CDR1 LNHDA, CDR2 SQIVND (reference sequence). The J segment lost 2 bases and the V segment lost 5 bases, leaving 18 bases of the junction unmatched. In DNA form, the CDR3 reads TGTGCCAGTAGTTCGTTAGGGGGACAGGGAAAAAGTGCGAACTATGGCTACACCTTC. Protein product: CASSSLGGQGKSANYGYTF.